These T cell receptor beta chains were read from a single sample in a study of cytomegalovirus exposure and HLA in healthy donors. Sequencing used immunoSEQ multiplex PCR; TCRdb keeps in-frame clones, though not all of them. This sample has about 98,000 clones; around nine tenths occur once, and the top ten carry roughly 4%. Sequences were obtained from PBMCs. The receptors were gathered from a woman aged 25 to 39 in good health and CMV-seronegative. Both conserved end residues are part of each CDR3. For some rows the clone size is stated as once, few or many, or as a class when expanded; others skip it.

clone size,J gene,V gene,CDR3 protein
NA,TRBJ2-3,TRBV5-4,CASTLKGDASTDTQYF
few,TRBJ2-2,TRBV9,CASEVGSNTGELFF
NA,TRBJ2-2,TRBV7-2,CASRLSRSTGELFF
NA,TRBJ2-7,TRBV4-1,CASSQGQGLEQYF
few,TRBJ1-1,TRBV7-9,CASSLRFGDTEAFF
NA,TRBJ2-7,TRBV5-6,CASSDRLAIYEQYF
NA,TRBJ2-1,TRBV5-6,CASSWGTGRNEQFF
NA,TRBJ1-3,TRBV27,CASRITGAAGNTIYF
NA,TRBJ1-2,TRBV6-4,CASSPSGRGLGYTF
NA,TRBJ2-7,TRBV29-1,CSVLLSYEQYF
NA,TRBJ2-7,TRBV18,CASSPLKGQGLLEQYF
NA,TRBJ2-1,TRBV9,CASSPSGAADEQFF
NA,TRBJ2-7,TRBV11-2,CASSSLTKPYEQYF
NA,TRBJ2-3,TRBV27,CASSQTGYTDTQYF
NA,TRBJ2-1,TRBV5-1,CASSSGSSPYNEQFF
NA,TRBJ2-4,TRBV5-1,CASSLEGQKTKVAKNIQYF
NA,TRBJ2-7,TRBV10-1,CAPYPDRNHEQYF
NA,TRBJ1-1,TRBV29-1,CSVEEREGEAFF
NA,TRBJ1-4,TRBV7-9,CASGNRIPTNEKLFF
NA,TRBJ1-3,TRBV7-3,CASSLIPSVIRQGDAGNTIYF
NA,TRBJ1-1,TRBV7-6,CASSLVEVPTEAFF
NA,TRBJ2-5,TRBV5-6,CASSFDRDGETQYF
once,TRBJ2-7,TRBV28,CASSLEAPYEQYF
NA,TRBJ2-1,TRBV28,CASSTSSGGSGRLEQFF
NA,TRBJ2-1,TRBV27,CASSLVGAEEQFF
NA,TRBJ1-4,TRBV28,CASRPQGLREKLFF
NA,TRBJ1-6,TRBV19,CASSITPGTGPRSPLHF
NA,TRBJ1-1,TRBV27,CASSKTGPRGEAFF
NA,TRBJ2-1,TRBV6-5,CASRRGLSSYNEQFF
NA,TRBJ1-4,TRBV4-2,CASSPGRQGLFF
NA,TRBJ2-3,TRBV7-9,CAGGLALGTDTQYF
few,TRBJ2-3,TRBV2,CASREEGPTDTQYF
NA,TRBJ2-7,TRBV6-5,CASSRETGRHEQYF
NA,TRBJ2-7,TRBV6-1,CASSPYSGTYEQYF
NA,TRBJ2-3,TRBV6-1,CASSEREERQYF
NA,TRBJ1-2,TRBV29-1,CSGLQQGGNYGYTF
NA,TRBJ2-7,TRBV19,CASSMVGPPYEQYF
once,TRBJ1-1,TRBV28,CASSPSGTSSTEAFF
NA,TRBJ1-2,TRBV5-1,CASSPEDSLIYGYTF
NA,TRBJ2-5,TRBV15,CATSMFTTPEAQYF
few,TRBJ2-2,TRBV10-3,CAITEFGTGELFF
once,TRBJ2-7,TRBV9,CASSAPGESSYEQYF
NA,TRBJ2-7,TRBV9,CASSRNPGQVYEQYF
NA,TRBJ2-5,TRBV5-1,CASSLDRAAWETQYF
NA,TRBJ1-4,TRBV4-2,CASSHRGDEKLFF
NA,TRBJ1-2,TRBV10-3,CAISEARIDGYTF
NA,TRBJ2-7,TRBV7-2,CASSTRGSYEQYF
NA,TRBJ2-1,TRBV4-3,CASSQVFSGNEQFF
NA,TRBJ2-4,TRBV9,CASSESTSGSTDIQYF